Listed below are T cell receptor beta chains from one sample, sequenced in a study of cytomegalovirus exposure and HLA in healthy donors. Here immunoSEQ multiplex PCR was the method, and the copy in TCRdb shows in-frame clones only, minus some. The table lists 25,000 to 30,000 clones. Material: PBMCs. The receptors come from a man younger than 40 in good health and CMV-seronegative. Each CDR3 is given with its conserved first and last residue. D genes are given only for firm matches.

V,J,D,DNA,CDR3
TRBV7-9,TRBJ2-1,NA,TGTGCCAGCAGCCCAGCTAGCGGAGGGGGCTACAATGAGCAGTTCTTC,CASSPASGGGYNEQFF
TRBV5-6,TRBJ2-7,NA,TGTGCCAGCAGCCGAACTATCGGTTACTCCTACGAGCAGTACTTC,CASSRTIGYSYEQYF
TRBV7-9,TRBJ2-2,TRBD2,TGTGCCAGCAGCTCGCGACTAGCGGGAGTATTTGACGCCGGGGAGCTGTTTTTT,CASSSRLAGVFDAGELFF
TRBV2,TRBJ1-6,NA,TGTGCCAGCAGTGATGGGCAACCAGGGACACCCCTCCACTTT,CASSDGQPGTPLHF
TRBV5-1,TRBJ2-5,TRBD1,TGCGCCAGCAGCTCCGGGACAGGGTTTGGAGAGACCCAGTACTTC,CASSSGTGFGETQYF
TRBV4-2,TRBJ2-2,NA,TGTGCCAGCAGCCTTACTGCGGTACCGGACTCCGCCGGGGAGCTGTTTTTT,CASSLTAVPDSAGELFF
TRBV5-1,TRBJ2-7,TRBD2,TGCGCCAGCAGCCAGGGACTAGCGGGAGTTGGGTACGAGCAGTACTTC,CASSQGLAGVGYEQYF
TRBV27,TRBJ2-7,NA,TGTGCCAGCAGGAGGGAAAGTGCCTACGAGCAGTACTTC,CASRRESAYEQYF
TRBV4-2,TRBJ2-7,NA,TGTGCCAGCAGCCAAATGGTTACGGGTCACGAGCAGTACTTC,CASSQMVTGHEQYF
TRBV28,TRBJ2-7,TRBD2,TGTGCCAGCAGCGCAGGAGTCCTAGCGGTGTCCTACGAGCAGTACTTC,CASSAGVLAVSYEQYF
TRBV28,TRBJ1-4,TRBD1,TGTGCCAGCAGTCCCGGGACAGGGAGATCTGCAACTAATGAAAAACTGTTTTTT,CASSPGTGRSATNEKLFF
TRBV30,TRBJ2-6,NA,TGTGCCTGGAGCCTCTCTTTCGGACTCCGCTCTGGGGCCAACGTCCTGACTTTC,CAWSLSFGLRSGANVLTF
TRBV5-1,TRBJ2-2,TRBD1,TGCGCCAGCAGCTGGAGACAGGGAAGTACCGGGGAGCTGTTTTTT,CASSWRQGSTGELFF
TRBV27,TRBJ1-1,NA,TGTGCCAGCAGTTTACAGCGGGGAGAGAGCACTGAAGCTTTCTTT,CASSLQRGESTEAFF
TRBV7-2,TRBJ2-5,NA,TGTGCCAGCAGCCTCAGGTGGACTACCTCGTACCAAGAGACCCAGTACTTC,CASSLRWTTSYQETQYF
TRBV18,TRBJ2-2,TRBD1,TGTGCCAGCTCGCAGGGGGCAGCCGGGGAGCTGTTTTTT,CASSQGAAGELFF
TRBV5-1,TRBJ2-3,NA,TGCGCCAGCAGCTTGGTAATCGGCGGGTCAGATACGCAGTATTTT,CASSLVIGGSDTQYF
TRBV11-3,TRBJ1-4,NA,TGTGCCAGCAGCGCGGGAGAGGAAAAACTGTTTTTT,CASSAGEEKLFF
TRBV27,TRBJ2-7,NA,TGTGCCAGCAGTTTATTGCCTGCAGAACCCTACGAGCAGTACTTC,CASSLLPAEPYEQYF
TRBV28,TRBJ1-2,NA,TGTGCCAGCAGTTTATTGTTCACAGGCTATGGCTACACCTTC,CASSLLFTGYGYTF
TRBV18,TRBJ2-4,NA,TGTGCCAGCTCACCAAACACAGAGCCCAAAAACATTCAGTACTTC,CASSPNTEPKNIQYF
TRBV12-5,TRBJ1-2,NA,TGTGCTAGTGGTTTGGCACAGGGTCTCTATGGCTACACCTTC,CASGLAQGLYGYTF
TRBV4-2,TRBJ2-7,TRBD2,TGTGCCAGCAGCCTGACTAGCGGGACTGTCGACGAGCAGTACTTC,CASSLTSGTVDEQYF
TRBV2,TRBJ1-5,NA,TGTGCCAGCAGTGACGTTGGGGGCCCCAATCAGCCCCAGCATTTT,CASSDVGGPNQPQHF
TRBV11-3,TRBJ2-5,NA,TGTGCCAGCAGCCGGCCGGACGGACAAGAGAGTCAGTACTTC,CASSRPDGQESQYF
TRBV7-9,TRBJ2-7,TRBD1,TGTGCCAGCAGCTTAGCGGACAGGGGATCCGAGCAGTACTTC,CASSLADRGSEQYF
TRBV7-9,TRBJ1-2,NA,TGTGCCAGCAGCTTAGTCGGGAACTATGGCTACACCTTC,CASSLVGNYGYTF
TRBV4-1,TRBJ2-7,TRBD1,TGCGCCAGCAGCCAAGGGACAGGGGAGACCTACGAGCAGTACTTC,CASSQGTGETYEQYF
TRBV27,TRBJ1-4,NA,TGTGCCAGCAGTTTATTTCCGACTAATGAAAAACTGTTTTTT,CASSLFPTNEKLFF
TRBV18,TRBJ2-7,TRBD1,TGTGCCAGCTCACCAAACAGGGGCCCATCCGAGCAGTACTTC,CASSPNRGPSEQYF
TRBV4-3,TRBJ1-4,TRBD1,TGCGCCAGCAGCCAAGGAACCTCAGGGGGCGCGGAAAAACTGTTTTTT,CASSQGTSGGAEKLFF
TRBV5-5,TRBJ1-5,NA,TGTGCCAGCAGCTTGGAACAGGGAAATCAGCCCCAGCATTTT,CASSLEQGNQPQHF
TRBV28,TRBJ2-1,NA,TGTGCCAGCACAGGTGCACCCAATGAGCAGTTCTTC,CASTGAPNEQFF
TRBV20-1,TRBJ2-7,NA,TGCAGTGCCCCCAAGAGTGGCGAGCAGTACTTC,CSAPKSGEQYF
TRBV29-1,TRBJ2-7,NA,TGCAGCGTGGCCGGGTCGTCCTACGAGCAGTACTTC,CSVAGSSYEQYF
TRBV11-2,TRBJ2-7,NA,TGTGCCAGCAGCCCACTAAGGGGGGGGTACGAGCAGTACTTC,CASSPLRGGYEQYF
TRBV4-1,TRBJ1-5,TRBD1,TGCGCCAGCAGCCGGGACAGGAAAAATCAGCCCCAGCATTTT,CASSRDRKNQPQHF
TRBV29-1,TRBJ2-1,TRBD2,TGCAGCGCCCGACTAGCGGGGGGGCGTGAGCAGTTCTTC,CSARLAGGREQFF
TRBV2,TRBJ1-5,NA,TGTGCCAGCACCGAACAGGGAAGCAATCAGCCCCAGCATTTT,CASTEQGSNQPQHF